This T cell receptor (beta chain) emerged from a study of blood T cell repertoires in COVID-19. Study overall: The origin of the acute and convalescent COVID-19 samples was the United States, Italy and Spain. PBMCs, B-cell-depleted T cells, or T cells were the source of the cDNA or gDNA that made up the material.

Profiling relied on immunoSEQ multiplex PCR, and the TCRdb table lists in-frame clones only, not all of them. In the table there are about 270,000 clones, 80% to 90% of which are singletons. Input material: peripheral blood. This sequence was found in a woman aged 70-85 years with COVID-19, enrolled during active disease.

CDR3 residues: CASSPRQENYGYTF. The CDR3 region has the DNA TGTGCCAGCAGCCCAAGACAGGAGAACTATGGCTACACCTTC. The chain recombines TRBV3-1 (or the pseudogene TRBV3-2) with TRBJ1-2; D is perhaps TRBD1 (6 bases). V was shortened by 4 bases and J by 2 bases, with 11 bases between the two germline ends. Germline assignment: CDR1 LGHDT and CDR2 YNNKEL (reference sequence). CDR3 size: 14 residues.